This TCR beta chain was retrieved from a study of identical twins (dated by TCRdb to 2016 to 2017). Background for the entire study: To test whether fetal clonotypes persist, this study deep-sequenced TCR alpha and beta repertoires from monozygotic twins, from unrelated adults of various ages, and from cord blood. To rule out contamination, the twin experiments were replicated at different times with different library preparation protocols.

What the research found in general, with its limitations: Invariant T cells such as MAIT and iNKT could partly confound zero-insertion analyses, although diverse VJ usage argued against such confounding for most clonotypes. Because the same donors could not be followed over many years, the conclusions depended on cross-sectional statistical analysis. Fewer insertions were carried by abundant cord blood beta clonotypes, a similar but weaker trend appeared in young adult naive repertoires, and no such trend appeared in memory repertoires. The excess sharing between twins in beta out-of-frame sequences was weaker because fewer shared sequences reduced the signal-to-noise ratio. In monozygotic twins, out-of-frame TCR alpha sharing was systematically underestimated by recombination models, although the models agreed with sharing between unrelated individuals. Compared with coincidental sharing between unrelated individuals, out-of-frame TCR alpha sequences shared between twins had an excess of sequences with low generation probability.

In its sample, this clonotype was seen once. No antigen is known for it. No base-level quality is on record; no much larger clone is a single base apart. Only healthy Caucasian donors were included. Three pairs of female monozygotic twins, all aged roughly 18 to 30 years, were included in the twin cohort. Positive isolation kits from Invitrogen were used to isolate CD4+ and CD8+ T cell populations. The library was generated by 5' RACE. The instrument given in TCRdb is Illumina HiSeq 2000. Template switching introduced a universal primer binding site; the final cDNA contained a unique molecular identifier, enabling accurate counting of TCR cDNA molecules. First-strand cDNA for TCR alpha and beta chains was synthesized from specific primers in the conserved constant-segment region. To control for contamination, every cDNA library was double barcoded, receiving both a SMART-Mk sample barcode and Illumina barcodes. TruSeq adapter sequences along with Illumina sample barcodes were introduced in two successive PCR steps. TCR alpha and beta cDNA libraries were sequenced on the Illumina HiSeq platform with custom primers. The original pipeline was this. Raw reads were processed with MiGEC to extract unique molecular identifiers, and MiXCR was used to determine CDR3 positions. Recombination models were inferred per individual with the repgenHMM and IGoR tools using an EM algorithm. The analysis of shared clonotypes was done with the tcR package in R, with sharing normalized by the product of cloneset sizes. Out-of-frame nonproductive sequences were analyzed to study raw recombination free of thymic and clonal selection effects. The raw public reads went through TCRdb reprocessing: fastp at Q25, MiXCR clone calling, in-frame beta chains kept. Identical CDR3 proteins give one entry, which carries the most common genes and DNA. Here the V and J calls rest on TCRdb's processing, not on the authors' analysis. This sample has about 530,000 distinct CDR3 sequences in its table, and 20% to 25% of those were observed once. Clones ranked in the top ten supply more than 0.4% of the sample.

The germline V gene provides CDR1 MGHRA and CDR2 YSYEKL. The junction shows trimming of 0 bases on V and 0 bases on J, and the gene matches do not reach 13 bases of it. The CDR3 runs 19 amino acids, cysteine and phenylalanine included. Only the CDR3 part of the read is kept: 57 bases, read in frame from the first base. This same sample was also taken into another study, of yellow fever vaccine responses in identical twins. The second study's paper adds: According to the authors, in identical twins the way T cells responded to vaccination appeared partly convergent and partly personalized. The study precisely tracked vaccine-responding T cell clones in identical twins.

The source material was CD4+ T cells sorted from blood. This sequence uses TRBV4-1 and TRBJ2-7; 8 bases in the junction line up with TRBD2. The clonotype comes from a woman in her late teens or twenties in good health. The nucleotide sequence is TGCGCCAGCAGCCAAGACAGCGGGAGTGTATTAAGAAGCTCCTACGAGCAGTACTTC. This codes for CASSQDSGSVLRSSYEQYF.